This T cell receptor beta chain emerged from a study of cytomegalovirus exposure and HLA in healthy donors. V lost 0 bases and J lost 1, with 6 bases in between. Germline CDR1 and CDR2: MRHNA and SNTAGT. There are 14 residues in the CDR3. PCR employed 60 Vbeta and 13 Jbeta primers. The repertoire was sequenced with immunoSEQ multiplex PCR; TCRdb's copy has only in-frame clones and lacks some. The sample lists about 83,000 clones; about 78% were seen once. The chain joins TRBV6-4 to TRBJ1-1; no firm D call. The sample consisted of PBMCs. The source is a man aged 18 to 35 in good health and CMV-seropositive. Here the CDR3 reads CASSDSPGNTEAFF. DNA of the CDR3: TGTGCCAGCAGTGACTCCCCCGGGAACACTGAAGCTTTCTTT.